This TCR beta chain emerged from a study of regulatory and conventional T cells in RAG deficiency. Overall study findings and caveats: Other subsets showed roughly 10-fold reductions, but Treg unique TCR beta sequences fell about 100-fold in these patients. Omenn patients showed >85% Treg-Tconv overlap and shorter CDR3 lengths.

Sequencing was performed with immunoSEQ multiplex PCR; in TCRdb, only in-frame clones are kept and a portion is missing. Of 20,000 to 25,000 clones listed, 95% to 96% are singletons. Worth noting for this clone: No antigen is known for it.

V dropped 4 bases and J dropped 6; count of bases not matched to a gene: 12. Germline-derived CDR1 and CDR2 are WSHSY and SAAADI. The length of the CDR3 is 16 residues. The sorted conventional CD4+ T cells were CD25-low and CD127-high, with genomic DNA sequenced. This sample also belongs to another study, concerning regulatory T cells. According to that study: The primer mix had 52 TRBV and 13 TRBJ primers.

The clonotype comes from a human donor in good health. Sequenced material: CD25- CD4+ T cells sorted from blood. The J gene is TRBJ1-5, the V gene TRBV10-2, with 7 nucleotides matching TRBD1. The CDR3 protein is CASSGRGTAERQPQHF. In nucleotides, the CDR3 is TGCGCCAGCAGTGGCCGAGGGACAGCCGAGCGTCAGCCCCAGCATTTT.